This T cell receptor beta chain derives from a study of identical twins. The CDR3 is made up of 15 amino acids. Per the germline V gene, CDR1 is LGHDT and CDR2 is YNNKEL (reference sequence). V was clipped by 4 bases and J by 2 bases; unmatched bases: 2. TCRdb used MiXCR to reprocess the 5' RACE reads, holding one entry per CDR3 protein. Found here are 260,000 or so distinct CDR3 sequences, roughly 7.5% of them singletons; the top ten hold around 5%. Everyone who donated was a healthy Caucasian. The same data also contributed to another study, on yellow fever vaccine responses in identical twins.

Specimen: CD8+ T cells sorted from blood. The rearrangement joins TRBV3-1 to TRBJ2-7; 13 bases fit TRBD2. The clonotype was recovered from a woman aged 18 to 35 in good health. The CDR3 loop reads CASSPTSGGAYEQYF. CDR3 DNA: TGTGCCAGCAGCCCTACTAGCGGGGGGGCCTACGAGCAGTACTTC.